This record covers a single TCR beta chain. In germline, CDR1 is KGHDR, CDR2 SFDVKD. The CDR3 length is 15 residues. V lost 7 bases to trimming and J lost 0 bases; unmatched junction nucleotides: 5. Profiling relied on immunoSEQ multiplex PCR, and the TCRdb table lists in-frame clones only, not all of them. Of 250,000 to 350,000 clones detected, 85% appear once; the ten largest clones hold 2% to 3%. This sample is drawn from a study of blood T cell repertoires in COVID-19. Study-level background: The United States, Italy and Spain were the sources of the acute and convalescent COVID-19 samples.

The sequence was obtained from a woman aged 45-65 years who had recovered from COVID-19. The V gene is TRBV24-1, the J gene TRBJ1-1, with TRBD1 matching 9 bases. Sequencing was carried out using PBMCs or T cells enriched from blood (not recorded which). In DNA form, the CDR3 reads TGTGCCACCAGCCGGACAGGGGCCCTGAACACTGAAGCTTTCTTT. Translated, it gives CATSRTGALNTEAFF.